This T cell receptor (beta chain) was sequenced for a study of T cells in Graves' hyperthyroidism and ophthalmopathy (dated by TCRdb to the late 2010s). As for the study more broadly: Peripheral blood samples were taken at the time of initial diagnosis, prior to any treatment. A discovery cohort of roughly 100 patients, about 40 with Graves' ophthalmopathy and approximately 60 with stable Graves' hyperthyroidism, was used to find distinguishing TCR V-J signatures. According to the paper, TCR Vbeta CDR3 sequencing was carried out on around 140 peripheral blood samples, which came from approximately 43 ophthalmopathy, 75 or so hyperthyroidism and some 17 progressor patients. Following sampling, methimazole starting at 30 mg daily was given to hyperthyroidism patients, and high-dose intravenous methylprednisolone was given to ophthalmopathy patients. The approximately 95 discovery patients were divided at random into training and test sets in a 7:3 ratio. Thyroid tissue and blood T-cell repertoires from roughly 6 Graves' hyperthyroidism patients were also compared in the study. An independent validation cohort of around 19 hyperthyroidism patients and approximately 16 patients who later progressed to ophthalmopathy tested prospective prediction of ophthalmopathy.

Between the V and J ends, shortened by 7 bases and 8 bases respectively, the junction contains 15 bases. According to the germline V gene (reference sequence), CDR1 reads LNHDA and CDR2 reads SQIVND. The cysteine opens and the phenylalanine closes a CDR3 of 13 amino acids. Only the CDR3 part of the read is kept: 39 bases, read in frame from the first base. Study-level results and caveats: In validation, progression to ophthalmopathy was predicted by the model with 70.59% sensitivity and roughly 72% specificity, a median of approximately 6.5 months before onset. Ophthalmopathy was separated from stable hyperthyroidism by a 13 V-J signature model, with around 90% sensitivity and 81% to 82% specificity obtained in cross-validation and 80%/75% obtained in testing. Sample size was not statistically predetermined, and investigators were not blinded to group allocation. Blood samples also contained most of the expanded thyroid clonotypes (frequency above 0.001), which suggests that blood repertoires may reflect thyroid immune responses.

Ophthalmopathy patients had moderately to severely active disease, Clinical Activity Score of at least 3, NOSPECS grade of at least 4, and duration under 3 months. The study excluded patients with uncontrolled infections, other autoimmune diseases, pregnancy or lactation. Diagnoses were based on clinical symptoms, serum thyroxine and TRAb, thyroid ultrasound and orbital computed tomography. Ficoll-Paque density gradient centrifugation was used to isolate PBMCs from about 9 ml of fresh peripheral blood. Trizol reagent was used to extract total RNA, and RNA quality was then checked on an Agilent 2100 Bioanalyzer. The TCR beta CDR3 regions were amplified from RNA transcripts. The first round of RT-PCR for the TCR CDR3 was performed with the HTBI primer set and the Qiagen OneStep RT-PCR kit. Libraries were constructed in a second round of multiplex PCR, after which size selection and purification were carried out. Libraries were sequenced paired-end with 100 bp reads on an Illumina HiSeq2000. As for the authors' bioinformatics: SOAPnuke was used to process the raw data, removing reads that contained adapters or uncalled bases, had a mean Phred below 15, or lacked an exact match to the constant primer or identifier. High-quality paired reads were merged with COPE v1.2.5, and unique nucleotide sequences were defined as clonotypes. MiTCR v1.1 was used to align clonotypes to the IMGT TRBV, TRBD and TRBJ reference segments. Analysis was restricted to V-J combinations with a frequency above 0.0001, which covered roughly 99% of repertoires. The TCS score was defined as the ratio of F50 (clonal expansion) to E x V (chaos), calculated using BLOSUM62-based TCRdist between CDR3 peptides within each V-J. Welch's t-statistics and random forest reduced fewer than 600 V-J features to 13, which were used in a naive Bayes classifier (R e1071). The public sequencing data were trimmed at Q25 with fastp and processed into clonotypes with MiXCR by TCRdb, which kept only in-frame beta chains. Every distinct CDR3 protein forms one entry, paired with its most common genes and DNA. Here the V and J calls rest on TCRdb's processing, not on the authors' analysis. This sample lists hundreds of thousands of distinct CDR3 sequences; roughly 15% were detected once. The biggest ten clones account for about 13% of the sample.

This clonotype occurred many times. Its antigen target is currently unknown. Per-base qualities were not stored, and no clone one base away is much larger. Sequencing was performed on blood. The TCR originated in a man between 18 and 35 years old with Graves' ophthalmopathy. This sequence uses TRBV19 and TRBJ2-1; a confident D gene designation cannot be given. The CDR3: CASKPRERYEQFF. The sequence in DNA is TGTGCCAGTAAGCCTAGAGAAAGGTATGAGCAGTTCTTC.